A selection of T cell receptor beta chains follows, all from one sample in a study of blood T cell repertoires in COVID-19. Some clones are missing from TCRdb's copy, which holds only in-frame ones; the method was immunoSEQ multiplex PCR. The sample holds about 160,000 clones; over 85% are singletons and the top ten take 18%. Sample: peripheral blood. The receptors originated from a man aged 55-75 years with active or convalescent COVID-19. The CDR3 runs from the conserved cysteine through the conserved F or W. D genes are given only for firm matches. For some rows the clone size is stated as once, few or many, or as a class when expanded; others skip it.

d_gene	abundance	j_gene	v_gene	CDR3aa	CDR3nt
-	-	TRBJ1-2	TRBV12-3/TRBV12-4	CASSIRDSRGYTF	TGTGCCAGCAGCATACGAGATTCGAGGGGCTACACCTTC
-	-	TRBJ2-5	TRBV9	CASSVRQLGVGETQYF	TGTGCCAGCAGCGTAAGACAGTTGGGCGTAGGGGAGACCCAGTACTTC
TRBD1	-	TRBJ1-5	TRBV7-4	CASTEPPGQGSNQPQHF	TGTGCCAGCACTGAACCCCCGGGACAGGGGAGCAATCAGCCCCAGCATTTT
TRBD1	-	TRBJ1-1	TRBV27	CASSSGQAMNTEAFF	TGTGCCAGCAGTTCGGGACAGGCCATGAACACTGAAGCTTTCTTT
-	-	TRBJ2-2	TRBV2	CASSEQGGSGELFF	TGTGCCAGCAGTGAACAGGGGGGATCCGGGGAGCTGTTTTTT
TRBD2	once	TRBJ2-5	TRBV2	CASSWSREVPPQETQYF	TGTGCCAGCAGTTGGTCGCGGGAGGTCCCACCCCAAGAGACCCAGTACTTC
TRBD1	-	TRBJ2-2	TRBV5-1	CASSLGDRGRTGELFF	TGCGCCAGCAGCTTGGGTGACAGGGGACGGACCGGGGAGCTGTTTTTT
-	-	TRBJ1-1	TRBV6-5	CASSPVWGSSTEAFF	TGTGCCAGCAGTCCGGTTTGGGGCTCCTCCACTGAAGCTTTCTTT
-	-	TRBJ2-7	TRBV5-1	CASRQADYEQYF	TGCGCCAGCAGACAGGCTGATTACGAGCAGTACTTC
TRBD2	-	TRBJ2-1	TRBV7-2	CASSLGLAGGSYNEQFF	TGTGCCAGCAGCTTAGGGCTAGCGGGAGGCTCCTACAATGAGCAGTTCTTC
-	-	TRBJ1-2	TRBV10-3	CAIGIQGRNYGYTF	TGTGCCATCGGGATTCAGGGTAGGAACTATGGCTACACCTTC
-	-	TRBJ1-5	TRBV27	CASSYDSDSNQPQHF	TGTGCCAGCAGTTACGACAGCGACAGCAATCAGCCCCAGCATTTT
TRBD1	-	TRBJ1-1	TRBV3-1/TRBV3-2	CASSQPELGTAEAFF	TGTGCCAGCAGCCAACCGGAACTCGGGACAGCCGAAGCTTTCTTT
TRBD2	-	TRBJ2-1	TRBV20-1	CSASPAGGPREQFF	TGCAGTGCTAGTCCAGCGGGGGGGCCCAGGGAGCAGTTCTTC
-	once	TRBJ2-2	TRBV6-5	CASSYSRGELFF	TGTGCCAGCAGTTACTCCCGGGGGGAGCTGTTTTTT
TRBD1	-	TRBJ2-5	TRBV27	CASGTGRGETQYF	TGTGCCAGCGGGACAGGACGGGGAGAGACCCAGTACTTC